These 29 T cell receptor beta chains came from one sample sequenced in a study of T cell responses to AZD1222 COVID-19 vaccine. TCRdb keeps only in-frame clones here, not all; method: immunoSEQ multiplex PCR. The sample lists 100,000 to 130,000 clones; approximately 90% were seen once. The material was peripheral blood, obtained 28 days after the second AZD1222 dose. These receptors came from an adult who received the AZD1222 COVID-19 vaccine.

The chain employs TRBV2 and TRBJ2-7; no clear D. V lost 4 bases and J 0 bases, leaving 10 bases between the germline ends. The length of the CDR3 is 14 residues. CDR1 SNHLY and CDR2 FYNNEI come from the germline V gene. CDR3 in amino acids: CASSAGAYSYEQYF. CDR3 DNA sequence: TGTGCCAGCAGTGCCGGAGCCTACTCCTACGAGCAGTACTTC.

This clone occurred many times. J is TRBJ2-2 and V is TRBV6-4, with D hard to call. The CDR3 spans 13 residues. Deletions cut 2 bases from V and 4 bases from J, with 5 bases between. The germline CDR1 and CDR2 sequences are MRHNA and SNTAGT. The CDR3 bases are TGTGCCAGCAGTGACAGGTCCACCGGGGAGCTGTTTTTT. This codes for CASSDRSTGELFF.

The CDR3: CASSLHSSGRNQPQHF. The CDR3 nucleotides read TGTGCCAGCAGTTTACACTCGTCAGGTCGGAATCAGCCCCAGCATTTT. The V gene is TRBV27, the J gene TRBJ1-5; D call uncertain. CDR3 size: 16 residues. The ends were cut back, 2 bases at V and 4 bases at J, with 15 bases in the middle. The germline gives CDR1 MNHEY, CDR2 SMNVEV (reference sequence).

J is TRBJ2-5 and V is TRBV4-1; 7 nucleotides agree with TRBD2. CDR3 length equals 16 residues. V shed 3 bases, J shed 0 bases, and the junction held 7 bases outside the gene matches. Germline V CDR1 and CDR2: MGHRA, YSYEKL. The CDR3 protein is CASSHPYGLDQETQYF. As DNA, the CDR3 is TGCGCCAGCAGCCACCCATACGGACTAGACCAAGAGACCCAGTACTTC.

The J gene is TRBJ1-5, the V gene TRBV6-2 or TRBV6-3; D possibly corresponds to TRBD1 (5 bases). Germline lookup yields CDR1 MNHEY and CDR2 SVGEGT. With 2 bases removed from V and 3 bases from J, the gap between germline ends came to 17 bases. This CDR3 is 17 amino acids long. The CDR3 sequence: CASSYTLGGSINQPQHF. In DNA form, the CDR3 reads TGTGCCAGCAGTTACACCCTCGGGGGGTCGATCAATCAGCCCCAGCATTTT.

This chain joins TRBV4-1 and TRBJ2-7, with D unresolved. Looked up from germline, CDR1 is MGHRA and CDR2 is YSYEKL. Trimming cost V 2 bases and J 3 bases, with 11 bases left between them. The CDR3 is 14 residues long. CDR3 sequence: CASSQTGRNYEQYF. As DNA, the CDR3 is TGCGCCAGCAGCCAAACCGGACGGAACTACGAGCAGTACTTC.

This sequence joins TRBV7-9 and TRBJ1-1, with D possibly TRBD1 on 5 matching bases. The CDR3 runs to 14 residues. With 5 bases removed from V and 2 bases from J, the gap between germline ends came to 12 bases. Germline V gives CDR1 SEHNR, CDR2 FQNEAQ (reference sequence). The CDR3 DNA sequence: TGTGCCAGCAGCCCGTACAGGAGTAACACTGAAGCTTTCTTT. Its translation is CASSPYRSNTEAFF.

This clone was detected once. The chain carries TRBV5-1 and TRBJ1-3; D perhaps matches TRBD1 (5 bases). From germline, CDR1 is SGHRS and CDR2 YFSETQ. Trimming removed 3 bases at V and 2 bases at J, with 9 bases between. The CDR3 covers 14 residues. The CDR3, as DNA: TGCGCCAGCAGCTCCAGGGTCCCTGGAAACACCATATATTTT. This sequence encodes CASSSRVPGNTIYF.

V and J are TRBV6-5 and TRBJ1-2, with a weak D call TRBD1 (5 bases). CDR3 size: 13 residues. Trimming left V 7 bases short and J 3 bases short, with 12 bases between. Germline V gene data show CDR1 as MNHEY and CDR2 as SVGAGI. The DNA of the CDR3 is TGTGCCAGCAACCGAAGGGGTGACTATGGCTACACCTTC. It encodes CASNRRGDYGYTF.

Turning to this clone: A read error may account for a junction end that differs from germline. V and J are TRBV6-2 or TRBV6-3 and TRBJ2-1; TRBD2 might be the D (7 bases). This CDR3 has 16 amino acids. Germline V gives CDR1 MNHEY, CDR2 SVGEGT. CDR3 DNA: TGTGCCGGCAGACCTAGGCGGGGGCGCGGCTACAATGAGCAGTTCTTC. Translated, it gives CAGRPRRGRGYNEQFF.

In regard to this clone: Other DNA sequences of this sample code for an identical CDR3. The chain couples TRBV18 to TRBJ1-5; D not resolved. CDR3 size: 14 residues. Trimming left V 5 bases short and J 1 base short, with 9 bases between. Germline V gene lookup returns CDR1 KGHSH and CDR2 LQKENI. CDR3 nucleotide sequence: TGTGCCAGCTCAAGTGGGGTGAGCAATCAGCCCCAGCATTTT. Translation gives CASSSGVSNQPQHF.

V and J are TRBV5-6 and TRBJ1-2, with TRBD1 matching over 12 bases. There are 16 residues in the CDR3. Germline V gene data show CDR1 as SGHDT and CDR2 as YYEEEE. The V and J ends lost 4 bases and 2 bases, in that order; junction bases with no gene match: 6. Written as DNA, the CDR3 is TGTGCCAGCAGCACAACCGGGACAGGGGGCAACTATGGCTACACCTTC. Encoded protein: CASSTTGTGGNYGYTF.

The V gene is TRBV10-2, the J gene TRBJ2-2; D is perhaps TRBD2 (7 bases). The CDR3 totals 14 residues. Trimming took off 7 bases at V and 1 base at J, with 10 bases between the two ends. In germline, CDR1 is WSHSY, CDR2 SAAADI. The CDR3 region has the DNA TGCGCCAGCATAGGGGGGGGGAACACCGGGGAGCTGTTTTTT. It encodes CASIGGGNTGELFF.

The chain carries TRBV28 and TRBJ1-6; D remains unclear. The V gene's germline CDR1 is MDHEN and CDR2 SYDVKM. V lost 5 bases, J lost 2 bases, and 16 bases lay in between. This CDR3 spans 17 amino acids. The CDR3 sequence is CASSPIGREAYNSPLHF. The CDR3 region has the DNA TGTGCCAGCAGTCCTATAGGGCGTGAGGCCTATAATTCACCCCTCCACTTT.

The CDR3, as DNA: TGCAGTGCTAGTAAGTCAGCCGCCTATGGCTACACCTTC. Translated, it gives CSASKSAAYGYTF. The chain uses TRBV20-1 and TRBJ1-2; D not certain. Trimming removed 3 bases at V and 4 bases at J, with 12 bases between. This CDR3 contains 13 residues. In germline, CDR1 is DFQATT, CDR2 SNEGSKA (reference sequence).

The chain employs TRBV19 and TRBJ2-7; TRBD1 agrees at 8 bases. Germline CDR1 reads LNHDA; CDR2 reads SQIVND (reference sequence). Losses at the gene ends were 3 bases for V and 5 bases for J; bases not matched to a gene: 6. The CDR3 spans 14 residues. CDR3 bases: TGTGCCAGTAGTATTACGGGACAGGTAAACGAGCAGTACTTC. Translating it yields CASSITGQVNEQYF.

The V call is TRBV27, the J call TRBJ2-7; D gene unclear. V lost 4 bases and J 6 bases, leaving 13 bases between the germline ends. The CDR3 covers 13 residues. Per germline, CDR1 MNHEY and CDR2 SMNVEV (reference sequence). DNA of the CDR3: TGTGCCAGCAGTTCTGCTGGCGTGGTCGAGCAGTACTTC. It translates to CASSSAGVVEQYF.

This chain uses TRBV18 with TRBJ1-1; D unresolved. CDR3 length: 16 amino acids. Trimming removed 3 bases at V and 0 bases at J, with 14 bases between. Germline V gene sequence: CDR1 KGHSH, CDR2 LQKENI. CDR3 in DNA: TGTGCCAGCTCACCTGTCGGTCGGACCATGAACACTGAAGCTTTCTTT. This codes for CASSPVGRTMNTEAFF.

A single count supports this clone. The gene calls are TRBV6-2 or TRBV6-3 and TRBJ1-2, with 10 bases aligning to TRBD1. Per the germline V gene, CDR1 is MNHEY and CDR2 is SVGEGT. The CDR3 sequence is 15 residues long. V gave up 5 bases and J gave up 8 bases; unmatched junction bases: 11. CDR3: CASSRRTGGYGGYTF. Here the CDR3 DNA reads TGTGCCAGCAGTCGACGGACAGGGGGATACGGGGGCTACACCTTC.

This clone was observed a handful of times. The CDR3 nucleotides read TGTGCCAGCAGTTACCGGAGGCCGCCTATGAACACTGAAGCTTTCTTT. It is translated as CASSYRRPPMNTEAFF. The chain recombines TRBV6-5 with TRBJ1-1, with D unresolved. The V and J ends lost 2 bases and 0 bases respectively, with 13 bases between them. CDR1 is MNHEY, CDR2 SVGAGI, per germline. The CDR3 covers 16 residues.

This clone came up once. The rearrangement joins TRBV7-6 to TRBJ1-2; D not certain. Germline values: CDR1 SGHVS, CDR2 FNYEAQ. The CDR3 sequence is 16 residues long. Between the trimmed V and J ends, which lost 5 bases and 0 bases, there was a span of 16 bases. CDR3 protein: CASSPSSGVSNYGYTF. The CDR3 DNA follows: TGTGCCAGCAGCCCCTCCTCTGGGGTGTCTAACTATGGCTACACCTTC.

CDR3 DNA: TGTGCCAGCAGTCCTCCGGGGTTAGCGGGGGGCTACAATGAGCAGTTCTTC. Translating gives CASSPPGLAGGYNEQFF. This chain joins TRBV6-6 and TRBJ2-1; 10 nucleotides agree with TRBD2. In germline, CDR1 is MNHNY, CDR2 SVGAGI (reference sequence). The trim removed 5 bases at V and 3 bases at J, leaving 10 bases unmatched. CDR3 length: 17 residues.

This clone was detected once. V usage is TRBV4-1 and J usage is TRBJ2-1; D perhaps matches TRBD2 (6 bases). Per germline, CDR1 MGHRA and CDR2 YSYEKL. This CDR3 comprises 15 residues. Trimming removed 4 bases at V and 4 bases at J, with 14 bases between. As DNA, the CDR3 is TGCGCCAGCAGCCTCGTGACCGGAGGGTACAATGAGCAGTTCTTC. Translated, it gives CASSLVTGGYNEQFF.

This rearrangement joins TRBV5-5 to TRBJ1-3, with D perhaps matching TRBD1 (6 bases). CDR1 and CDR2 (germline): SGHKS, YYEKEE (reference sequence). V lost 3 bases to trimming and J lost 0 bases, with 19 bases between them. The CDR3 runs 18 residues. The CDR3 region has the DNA TGTGCCAGCAGCTACCCTCTGACAGGCGTTAACTCTGGAAACACCATATATTTT. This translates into CASSYPLTGVNSGNTIYF. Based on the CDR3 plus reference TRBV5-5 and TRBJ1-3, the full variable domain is DAGVTQSPTHLIKTRGQQVTLRCSPISGHKSVSWYQQVLGQGPQFIFQYYEKEERGRGNFPDRFSARQFPNYSSELNVNALLLGDSALYLCASSYPLTGVNSGNTIYFGEGSWLTVV.

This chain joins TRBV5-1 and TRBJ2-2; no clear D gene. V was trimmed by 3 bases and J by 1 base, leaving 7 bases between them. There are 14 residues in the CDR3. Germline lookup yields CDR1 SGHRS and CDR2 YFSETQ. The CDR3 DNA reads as TGCGCCAGCAGCTACTCGGTGAACACCGGGGAGCTGTTTTTT. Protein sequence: CASSYSVNTGELFF.

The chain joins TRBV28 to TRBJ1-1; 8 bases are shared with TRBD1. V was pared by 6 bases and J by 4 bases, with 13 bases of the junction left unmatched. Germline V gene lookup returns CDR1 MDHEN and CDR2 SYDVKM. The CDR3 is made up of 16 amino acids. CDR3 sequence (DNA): TGTGCCAGCAGGGCACCTTGGACAGGGTTTGGCACTGAAGCTTTCTTT. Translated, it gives CASRAPWTGFGTEAFF.

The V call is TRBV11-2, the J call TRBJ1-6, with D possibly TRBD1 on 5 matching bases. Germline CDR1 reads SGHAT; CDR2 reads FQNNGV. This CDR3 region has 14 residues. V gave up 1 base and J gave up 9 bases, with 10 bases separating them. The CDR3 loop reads CASSLAAGTSPLHF. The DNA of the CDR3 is TGTGCCAGCAGCTTAGCTGCAGGGACTTCACCCCTCCACTTT.

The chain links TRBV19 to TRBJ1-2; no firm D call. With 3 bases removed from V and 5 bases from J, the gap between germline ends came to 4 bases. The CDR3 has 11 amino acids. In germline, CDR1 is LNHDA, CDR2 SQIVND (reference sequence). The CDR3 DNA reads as TGTGCCAGTAGTATGGGGTATGGCTACACCTTC. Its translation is CASSMGYGYTF.

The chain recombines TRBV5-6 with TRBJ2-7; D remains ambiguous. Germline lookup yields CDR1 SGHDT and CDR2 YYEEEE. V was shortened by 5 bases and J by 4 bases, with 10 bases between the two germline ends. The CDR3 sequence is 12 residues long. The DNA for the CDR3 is TGTGCCAGCAGGAGGATGGGGTACGAGCAGTACTTC. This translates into CASRRMGYEQYF.